These 22 T cell receptor beta chains were sequenced from one sample in a study of OX40 agonist ivuxolimab in advanced cancers. Only in-frame clones appear in the TCRdb table, and some are missing; sequencing was by immunoSEQ multiplex PCR. The sample includes tens of thousands of clones, 75% to 90% seen only once; the top ten take 4.8%. The material was CD4+ or CD8+ T cells sorted from blood, obtained in a trial of the OX40 agonist ivuxolimab. These receptors all come from an adult with an advanced solid tumor such as melanoma, head and neck, liver or kidney cancer.

The chain recombines TRBV11-1 with TRBJ2-5; D gene uncertain. Trimming left V 0 bases short and J 1 base short, with 15 bases between. Germline V gene data show CDR1 as SGHAT and CDR2 as FQDESV (reference sequence). This CDR3 contains 17 residues. CDR3 DNA sequence: TGTGCCAGCAGCTTAGCGCGTTCCACTGCAAGCCAAGAGACCCAGTACTTC. Translation: CASSLARSTASQETQYF.

This rearrangement joins TRBV2 to TRBJ1-2, with no clear D. Germline values: CDR1 SNHLY, CDR2 FYNNEI. CDR3 length: 17 residues. Trimming left V 2 bases short and J 7 bases short, with 23 bases between. The CDR3 DNA reads as TGTGCCAGCAGTGAACAAGCCTTCCAATTCGGTCAAGGTGGCTACACCTTC. Protein product: CASSEQAFQFGQGGYTF.

The chain combines TRBV6-1 with TRBJ2-2; D is perhaps TRBD2 (5 bases). V lost 8 bases and J 6 bases, leaving 13 bases between the germline ends. Per germline, CDR1 MNHNS and CDR2 SASEGT. The CDR3 is 13 residues long. CDR3 amino acids: CASGLAGAGELFF. The CDR3 nucleotides read TGTGCCAGCGGGCTAGCTGGAGCCGGGGAGCTGTTTTTT.

This rearrangement joins TRBV7-2 to TRBJ1-2, with D possibly being TRBD1 (5 bases). The CDR3 has 15 amino acids. From germline, CDR1 is SGHTA and CDR2 FQGNSA. Trimming shortened V by 4 bases and J by 6 bases, and 18 bases separated the two germline ends. The CDR3 coding sequence is TGTGCCAGCAGCTCGCCGGGACGGGACTCCGATGGCTACACCTTC. It translates to CASSSPGRDSDGYTF.

The chain carries TRBV6-6 and TRBJ2-5, with D possibly TRBD2 on 5 matching bases. CDR1 is MNHNY and CDR2 is SVGAGI in the germline V gene (reference sequence). This CDR3 contains 15 residues. Trimming took off 2 bases at V and 5 bases at J, with 15 bases between the two ends. The CDR3 is CASSYGVSGSETQYF. The DNA for the CDR3 is TGTGCCAGCAGTTACGGAGTCAGTGGGAGCGAGACCCAGTACTTC.

The chain couples TRBV11-2 to TRBJ2-5; D not resolved. This CDR3 is 15 amino acids long. V gave up 5 bases and J gave up 1 base, with 14 bases separating them. CDR1 SGHAT and CDR2 FQNNGV come from the germline V gene. The CDR3 nucleotides are TGTGCCAGCAGCCGACTTTTGCTGAGCCAAGAGACCCAGTACTTC. Its translation is CASSRLLLSQETQYF.

Here the CDR3 DNA reads TGTGCCAGTAGTGCCGCCGGGACCCCAGCCCATGAGCAGTTCTTC. This sequence encodes CASSAAGTPAHEQFF. The rearrangement joins TRBV19 to TRBJ2-1, with D perhaps matching TRBD1 or TRBD2 (5 bases each). Looked up from germline, CDR1 is LNHDA and CDR2 is SQIVND (reference sequence). The germline V and J ends were trimmed by 5 bases and 8 bases, with 19 bases remaining between them. The CDR3 is made up of 15 amino acids.

This sequence joins TRBV11-2 and TRBJ2-3; D perhaps matches TRBD2 (5 bases). The CDR3 totals 12 residues. Trimming left V 3 bases short and J 5 bases short, with 6 bases between. Per germline, CDR1 SGHAT and CDR2 FQNNGV. The CDR3 spells CASSLRVDTQYF. The CDR3 bases are TGTGCCAGCAGCTTGAGGGTAGATACGCAGTATTTT.

The rearrangement uses TRBV28 and TRBJ1-2, with D possibly TRBD1 on 5 matching bases. Germline CDR1 MDHEN, CDR2 SYDVKM. Trimming removed 6 bases at V and 3 bases at J, with 8 bases between. This CDR3 region has 12 residues. The CDR3 bases are TGTGCCAGCAGCTTGACAGACTATGGCTACACCTTC. It is translated as CASSLTDYGYTF.

The chain combines TRBV27 with TRBJ2-7; TRBD2 matches at 7 bases. CDR3 length: 14 amino acids. The germline V gene has CDR1 MNHEY and CDR2 SMNVEV (reference sequence). V was pared by 2 bases and J by 0 bases, with 1 base of the junction left unmatched. The CDR3 DNA reads as TGTGCCAGCAGTTTAGGCGGGAGCTCCTACGAGCAGTACTTC. Residues: CASSLGGSSYEQYF.

The chain links TRBV10-3 to TRBJ2-3; TRBD2 matches at 11 bases. The CDR3 spans 16 residues. CDR1 and CDR2 from the germline V gene are ENHRY and SYGVKD. With 0 bases clipped from V and 6 bases from J, the junction kept 5 bases outside the gene matches. CDR3: CAISESTASGRDTQYF. The DNA for the CDR3 is TGTGCCATCAGTGAGTCGACGGCTAGCGGGAGGGATACGCAGTATTTT.

This clone turned up a few times. The gene calls are TRBV7-3 and TRBJ2-3; D remains ambiguous. The CDR3 length is 12 residues. Trimming cost V 0 bases and J 6 bases, with 4 bases left between them. Germline V gene lookup returns CDR1 SGHTA and CDR2 FQGTGA. The CDR3 sequence: CASSLTGDTQYF. The CDR3 DNA reads TGTGCCAGCAGCTTAACGGGGGATACGCAGTATTTT.

The chain is built from TRBV19 and TRBJ2-3; 10 bases agree with TRBD2. V gave up 6 bases and J gave up 1 base; unmatched junction bases: 1. CDR3 length: 14 residues. Germline loops: CDR1 LNHDA, CDR2 SQIVND (reference sequence). As DNA, the CDR3 is TGTGCCAGTAGAGGGACTAGCGGCACAGATACGCAGTATTTT. Its translation: CASRGTSGTDTQYF.

The sample holds one count of this clone. The chain recombines TRBV10-2 with TRBJ1-6, with a possible D match to TRBD1 (5 bases). The CDR3 is 13 residues long. The V gene lost 7 bases and the J gene lost 7 bases, with 11 bases spanning the gap. CDR1 WSHSY and CDR2 SAAADI come from the germline V gene. CDR3 protein: CASTLTDNSPLHF. The CDR3 region has the DNA TGCGCCAGCACCTTGACAGACAATTCACCCCTCCACTTT.

The gene calls are TRBV11-2 and TRBJ2-6; D is undetermined. The germline V gene encodes CDR1 SGHAT and CDR2 FQNNGV. Trimming removed 3 bases at V and 2 bases at J, with 2 bases between. CDR3 length: 13 residues. The CDR3 DNA reads TGTGCCAGCAGCTTCACTGGGGCCAACGTCCTGACTTTC. This translates into CASSFTGANVLTF.

The chain couples TRBV5-5 to TRBJ1-2; 8 nucleotides line up with TRBD1. Germline CDR1 is SGHKS and CDR2 is YYEKEE (reference sequence). The ends lost 4 bases at V and 3 bases at J; junction bases unmatched: 2. The CDR3 is made up of 13 amino acids. CDR3 sequence: CASSETGDYGYTF. CDR3 coding DNA: TGTGCCAGCAGCGAGACAGGGGACTATGGCTACACCTTC.

The V gene is TRBV19, the J gene TRBJ2-2, with TRBD2 matching 10 bases. CDR1 and CDR2 from the germline V gene are LNHDA and SQIVND (reference sequence). This CDR3 comprises 17 residues. V trimming: 0 bases; J trimming: 6 bases; junction bases outside the gene matches: 7. CDR3: CASSIDLSGGAPGELFF. CDR3 bases: TGTGCCAGTAGTATAGATCTCAGCGGGGGGGCTCCCGGGGAGCTGTTTTTT.

V gene TRBV11-3 combines with J gene TRBJ2-2, with 7 positions matching TRBD2. Germline V gene lookup returns CDR1 SGHNT and CDR2 YENEEA. This CDR3 has 15 amino acids. Trimming took 7 bases from V and 1 from J; bases not matched to a gene: 6. CDR3 residues: CASNRREWNTGELFF. The CDR3 DNA follows: TGTGCCAGCAATCGGCGGGAGTGGAACACCGGGGAGCTGTTTTTT. Together with reference TRBV11-3 and TRBJ2-2, the CDR3 gives the full variable domain: EAGVVQSPRYKIIEKKQPVAFWCNPISGHNTLYWYLQNLGQGPELLIRYENEEAVDDSQLPKDRFSAERLKGVDSTLKIQPAELGDSAVYLCASNRREWNTGELFFGEGSRLTVL.

A word on this clone: One junction end disagrees with the germline gene, perhaps due to a read error. The V gene is TRBV7-7, the J gene TRBJ2-2; 14 bases map to TRBD2. Germline loops: CDR1 SSHAT, CDR2 FNYEAQ (reference sequence). CDR3 length: 17 residues. The CDR3 DNA reads TGTGCTAGCAGCCCTGGACTAGCGGGGGGTTACACCGGGGAGCTGTTTTTT. Translating it yields CASSPGLAGGYTGELFF.

J is TRBJ1-4 and V is TRBV7-9; 8 bases are shared with TRBD1. From germline, CDR1 is SEHNR and CDR2 FQNEAQ (reference sequence). There are 16 residues in the CDR3. V was clipped by 3 bases and J by 4 bases; unmatched bases: 7. CDR3 loop: CASSFSGGGNNEKLFF. DNA for the CDR3: TGTGCCAGCAGCTTTTCAGGGGGCGGTAATAATGAAAAACTGTTTTTT.

The CDR3 here is CASSSGNYNEKLFF. Written as DNA, the CDR3 is TGTGCCAGTAGTAGCGGCAACTATAATGAAAAACTGTTTTTT. The V gene is TRBV19, the J gene TRBJ1-4; D remains unclear. The CDR3 totals 14 residues. CDR1 is LNHDA and CDR2 is SQIVND in the germline V gene (reference sequence). V lost 4 bases to trimming and J lost 4 bases, with 10 bases between them.

J is TRBJ1-2 and V is TRBV5-4; TRBD1 aligns across 9 bases. V trimming: 4 bases; J trimming: 4 bases; junction bases outside the gene matches: 5. Germline CDR1 reads SGHNT; CDR2 reads YYREEE (reference sequence). The CDR3 has 14 residues. CDR3 sequence reads: CASSGGQGVYGYTF. DNA for the CDR3: TGTGCCAGCAGCGGGGGACAGGGCGTCTATGGCTACACCTTC.